One sample yielded the 28 T cell receptor beta chains listed below, sequenced in a study of Graves' ophthalmopathy and Graves' hyperthyroidism. Amplifying from RNA transcripts, the study obtained TCR beta CDR3 regions. HTBI-primed first-round RT-PCR preceded second-round multiplex PCR. TCRdb reprocessed the multiplex PCR reads via MiXCR and lists one record per CDR3 protein. This sample yields about 400,000 distinct CDR3 sequences, of which around 18% are seen a single time; approximately 1.4% belongs to the top ten. The sample was peripheral blood. Receptors were obtained from a woman under 30 with Graves' ophthalmopathy.

This clonotype came up once. V and J are TRBV6-2 or TRBV6-3 and TRBJ2-7, with TRBD1 identical over 8 bases. CDR3 length: 19 amino acids. Per germline, CDR1 MNHEY and CDR2 SVGEGT. Losses at the gene ends were 5 bases for V and 5 bases for J; bases not matched to a gene: 23. The CDR3 sequence: CASSPTLGRGRGSANEQYF. CDR3 DNA sequence: TGTGCCAGCAGTCCTACCCTCGGCAGGGGGCGAGGGTCGGCAAACGAGCAGTACTTC.

The chain employs TRBV12-3 or TRBV12-4 and TRBJ2-6, with TRBD2 as a possible D gene (5 bases). Trimming left V 6 bases short and J 0 bases short, with 15 bases between. The CDR3 has 17 amino acids. CDR3 in DNA: TGTGCCAGCAGCTCCGGACTCGTAAGCTCTGGGGCCAACGTCCTGACTTTC. Its protein is CASSSGLVSSGANVLTF.

The sample holds many counts of this clonotype. This sequence joins TRBV28 and TRBJ2-7; D is uncertain. The V and J ends lost 7 bases and 8 bases respectively, with 9 bases between them. This CDR3 has 10 amino acids. Germline values: CDR1 MDHEN, CDR2 SYDVKM. CDR3 sequence: CASTPLKQYF. In nucleotides, the CDR3 is TGTGCCAGCACCCCACTCAAGCAGTACTTC.

The table lists this clonotype with many counts. The chain employs TRBV12-3 or TRBV12-4 and TRBJ2-2; no reliable D call. The V end lost 6 bases, the J end lost 5 bases, and 7 bases lay between the germline ends. The CDR3 length is 12 residues. The CDR3: CASRSITGELFF. The CDR3 nucleotides are TGTGCCAGCAGGTCGATAACCGGGGAGCTGTTTTTT.

In this sample, this clonotype turned up many times. V is TRBV7-2 and J is TRBJ2-7; 9 bases line up with TRBD1. With V trimmed by 5 bases and J by 3 bases, 8 bases remained unmatched. The CDR3 runs 15 residues. Germline V gives CDR1 SGHTA, CDR2 FQGNSA. CDR3 protein: CASSPRDRAFYEQYF. The CDR3 coding sequence is TGTGCCAGCAGCCCCCGGGACAGGGCTTTCTACGAGCAGTACTTC. Filled out from reference TRBV7-2 and TRBJ2-7, the complete variable domain reads GAGVSQSPSNKVTEKGKDVELRCDPISGHTALYWYRQSLGQGLEFLIYFQGNSAPDKSGLPSDRFSAERTGGSVSTLTIQRTQQEDSAVYLCASSPRDRAFYEQYFGPGTRLTVT.

This chain links TRBV6-1 with TRBJ1-3, with 10 bases that match TRBD1. Germline lookup yields CDR1 MNHNS and CDR2 SASEGT. The V and J ends lost 6 bases and 3 bases, in that order; junction bases with no gene match: 5. CDR3 size: 15 residues. The CDR3 sequence: CASSRGQGYGNTIYF. CDR3 coding DNA: TGTGCCAGCAGCCGGGGACAGGGGTATGGAAACACCATATATTTT.

The chain combines TRBV6-1 with TRBJ1-6; 7 nucleotides line up with TRBD1. The CDR3 is made up of 18 amino acids. CDR1 is MNHNS and CDR2 is SASEGT in the germline V gene. Trimming removed 8 bases from V and 0 bases from J; junction bases left unmatched: 13. The CDR3 DNA follows: TGTGCCAGCGGCTCCGGGCTCAGGGGGGGCTCCTATAATTCACCCCTCCACTTT. This sequence encodes CASGSGLRGGSYNSPLHF.

This clonotype was seen ten or more times. The chain employs TRBV6-5 and TRBJ1-6; D uncertain. Germline values: CDR1 MNHEY, CDR2 SVGAGI. The CDR3 extends over 14 amino acids. With 5 bases removed from V and 9 bases from J, the gap between germline ends came to 14 bases. Here the CDR3 DNA reads TGTGCCAGCAGTCCGAGGCTGGGTTCTTCACCCCTCCACTTT. As protein: CASSPRLGSSPLHF.

This chain joins TRBV19 and TRBJ2-5; tentative D call: TRBD1 (5 bases). Deletions cut 4 bases from V and 5 bases from J, with 17 bases between. Germline assignment: CDR1 LNHDA and CDR2 SQIVND (reference sequence). CDR3 length equals 15 residues. CDR3 sequence reads: CASSTRQLQRETQYF. The CDR3 nucleotides are TGTGCCAGTAGTACGCGACAGTTGCAGAGGGAGACCCAGTACTTC.

This clonotype was recorded many times. This sequence joins TRBV15 and TRBJ1-6; TRBD1 might be the D (6 bases). This CDR3 contains 16 residues. Trimming shortened V by 1 base and J by 10 bases, and 17 bases separated the two germline ends. Germline loops: CDR1 LNHNV, CDR2 YYDKDF (reference sequence). CDR3 in DNA: TGTGCCACCAGCAGAGTCAGCGGCAGGGGAGGATCACCCCTCCACTTT. Protein sequence: CATSRVSGRGGSPLHF.

The V gene is TRBV24-1, the J gene TRBJ2-5; 10 nucleotides agree with TRBD1. This CDR3 has 15 amino acids. V shed 2 bases, J shed 5 bases, and the junction held 4 bases outside the gene matches. Germline V lookup: CDR1 KGHDR, CDR2 SFDVKD. Written as DNA, the CDR3 is TGTGCCACCAGTGATTGGACAGGGGGGAGGGAGACCCAGTACTTC. Translating gives CATSDWTGGRETQYF.

This clonotype was counted ten times or more. V usage is TRBV6-1 and J usage is TRBJ1-2; 11 bases are shared with TRBD1. The CDR3 has 16 residues. Germline CDR1 reads MNHNS; CDR2 reads SASEGT. V lost 6 bases, J lost 3 bases, and 9 bases stayed unmatched. The CDR3 spells CASSLRTGGLYYGYTF. The CDR3 DNA reads as TGTGCCAGCAGCCTTCGGACAGGGGGCTTATACTATGGCTACACCTTC.

This clonotype was observed a handful of times. V and J are TRBV14 and TRBJ1-2; D remains ambiguous. CDR3 length equals 15 residues. Germline V lookup: CDR1 SGHDN, CDR2 FVKESK. The V end lost 1 base, the J end lost 7 bases, and 16 bases lay between the germline ends. The CDR3 reads CASSQVIEPSRGYTF. CDR3 nucleotide sequence: TGTGCCAGCAGCCAAGTAATTGAGCCCTCCCGTGGCTACACCTTC.

This clonotype was seen many times. The rearrangement uses TRBV24-1 and TRBJ1-3; D might be TRBD1 (5 bases). The V and J ends lost 3 bases and 0 bases respectively, with 17 bases between them. The CDR3 totals 18 residues. CDR1 and CDR2 (germline): KGHDR, SFDVKD. This chain's CDR3 is CATSDVRPTGHSGNTIYF. The CDR3, as DNA: TGTGCCACCAGTGATGTGAGGCCTACAGGACACTCTGGAAACACCATATATTTT.

This clonotype was observed many times. The chain carries TRBV7-2 and TRBJ1-6; 7 nucleotides line up with TRBD1. The CDR3 runs 14 residues. In germline, CDR1 is SGHTA, CDR2 FQGNSA. V shed 7 bases, J shed 9 bases, and the junction held 9 bases outside the gene matches. CDR3 bases: TGTGCCAGCATCCCCGGGGACAGTTGTTCACCCCTCCACTTT. Its translation: CASIPGDSCSPLHF.

The sample holds many counts of this clonotype. The chain links TRBV18 to TRBJ2-5; D is undetermined. With 8 bases removed from V and 2 bases from J, the gap between germline ends came to 15 bases. The CDR3 covers 14 residues. The germline V gene has CDR1 KGHSH and CDR2 LQKENI. Here the CDR3 reads CASTAPGRQETQYF. CDR3 in DNA: TGTGCCAGCACCGCGCCGGGCCGTCAAGAGACCCAGTACTTC.

The chain carries TRBV25-1 and TRBJ2-5; D may be TRBD2 (6 bases). The length of the CDR3 is 15 residues. Trimming stripped 5 bases from V and 2 bases from J, with 15 bases between. Germline lookup yields CDR1 MGHDK and CDR2 SYGVNS. The CDR3 DNA follows: TGTGCCAGCAGTCGCGAGGGAGGAGCTCAAGAGACCCAGTACTTC. Protein product: CASSREGGAQETQYF. The full variable domain, its missing parts supplied by reference TRBV25-1 and TRBJ2-5, is EADIYQTPRYLVIGTGKKITLECSQTMGHDKMYWYQQDPGMELHLIHYSYGVNSTEKGDLSSESTVSRIRTEHFPLTLESARPSHTSQYLCASSREGGAQETQYFGPGTRLLVL.

There are many counts of this clonotype. The CDR3 nucleotides read TGTGCCACCGCGGTTGGGAGGAACACTGAAGCTTTCTTT. It is translated as CATAVGRNTEAFF. The rearrangement joins TRBV6-2 or TRBV6-3 to TRBJ1-1; no firm D call. The CDR3 has 13 amino acids. Per germline, CDR1 MNHEY and CDR2 SVGEGT. V was pared by 10 bases and J by 1 base, with 13 bases between.

This clonotype was found many times. J is TRBJ2-7 and V is TRBV6-5; 7 bases line up with TRBD2. The junction had 9 bases not matched to a gene; V was cut back by 5 bases and J by 2 bases. The CDR3 runs 15 residues. Germline assignment: CDR1 MNHEY and CDR2 SVGAGI. CDR3 DNA sequence: TGTGCCAGCAGTCCGGGGGGACTTGCCACCTACGAGCAGTACTTC. It translates to CASSPGGLATYEQYF.

This clonotype was counted many times. The J gene is TRBJ2-6, the V gene TRBV11-2; possible D gene TRBD2, 5 bases. The ends were cut back, 4 bases at V and 2 bases at J, with 18 bases in the middle. This CDR3 has 18 residues. Germline V gene lookup returns CDR1 SGHAT and CDR2 FQNNGV. The CDR3 loop reads CASSSHRRRAPGANVLTF. The DNA of the CDR3 is TGTGCCAGCAGCTCGCATCGGAGGCGGGCTCCTGGGGCCAACGTCCTGACTTTC.

The chain carries TRBV6-1 and TRBJ2-7; 8 bases map to TRBD2. This CDR3 is 12 amino acids long. Germline CDR1 and CDR2: MNHNS and SASEGT. V lost 11 bases, J lost 3 bases, and 6 bases stayed unmatched. This CDR3 is CAAAGGIYEQYF. CDR3 coding DNA: TGTGCCGCGGCGGGAGGAATCTACGAGCAGTACTTC.

This clonotype was recorded at least ten times. The rearrangement uses TRBV6-2 or TRBV6-3 and TRBJ1-1; TRBD1 is a possible D gene (5 bases). Trimming shortened V by 7 bases and J by 4 bases, and 16 bases separated the two germline ends. The CDR3 covers 14 residues. Germline values: CDR1 MNHEY, CDR2 SVGEGT. CDR3 sequence reads: CASTRGSVSTEAFF. The CDR3 DNA follows: TGTGCCAGCACGCGGGGGAGCGTTAGCACTGAAGCTTTCTTT.

This clonotype was counted ten times or more. The chain employs TRBV6-5 and TRBJ2-7; D perhaps matches TRBD2 (6 bases). Deletions cut 4 bases from V and 7 bases from J, with 17 bases between. This CDR3 has 14 residues. Germline CDR1 and CDR2: MNHEY and SVGAGI. The CDR3 is CASSSWGVGVEQYF. CDR3 bases: TGTGCCAGCAGTTCCTGGGGGGTGGGAGTGGAGCAGTACTTC.

This clonotype was found many times. For the CDR3, the DNA is TGTGCCAGCAGCTTAGATCGTGGGGGGATATATGGCTACACCTTC. Protein product: CASSLDRGGIYGYTF. This chain uses TRBV11-2 with TRBJ1-2; possibly TRBD1 for D (5 bases). In germline, CDR1 is SGHAT, CDR2 FQNNGV. V lost 0 bases, J lost 5 bases, and 13 bases lay in between. This CDR3 region has 15 residues. The whole variable domain, filled in from reference TRBV11-2 and TRBJ1-2, reads EAGVAQSPRYKIIEKRQSVAFWCNPISGHATLYWYQQILGQGPKLLIQFQNNGVVDDSQLPKDRFSAERLKGVDSTLKIQPAKLEDSAVYLCASSLDRGGIYGYTFGSGTRLTVV.

At least ten counts were recorded for this clonotype. V gene TRBV7-3 combines with J gene TRBJ2-2; the D call may be TRBD1 or TRBD2 (6 bases each). The germline V gene has CDR1 SGHTA and CDR2 FQGTGA. This CDR3 spans 16 amino acids. V was pared by 5 bases and J by 4 bases, with 17 bases between. The CDR3 region has the DNA TGTGCCAGCAGCAAACGGGGGCAGGGGCTCACCGGGGAGCTGTTTTTT. It encodes CASSKRGQGLTGELFF. Full variable domain (missing parts from reference TRBV7-3 and TRBJ2-2): GAGVSQTPSNKVTEKGKYVELRCDPISGHTALYWYRQSLGQGPEFLIYFQGTGAADDSGLPNDRFFAVRPEGSVSTLKIQRTERGDSAVYLCASSKRGQGLTGELFFGEGSRLTVL.

The chain couples TRBV6-5 to TRBJ2-7; D not certain. This CDR3 comprises 14 residues. Trimming took off 4 bases at V and 11 bases at J, with 21 bases between the two ends. CDR1 and CDR2 from the germline V gene are MNHEY and SVGAGI. The CDR3 loop reads CASSLSAERSEEYF. DNA for the CDR3: TGTGCCAGCAGTTTGTCGGCAGAACGGAGCGAAGAGTACTTC.

In this sample, this clonotype turned up many times. The V gene is TRBV11-2, the J gene TRBJ2-7, with 7 bases identical to TRBD1. The CDR3 has 13 residues. The V and J ends lost 5 bases and 7 bases, in that order; junction bases with no gene match: 8. In germline, CDR1 is SGHAT, CDR2 FQNNGV. CDR3: CASSPDRPREQYF. CDR3 in DNA: TGTGCCAGCAGCCCGGACAGGCCAAGGGAGCAGTACTTC.

This clonotype has at least ten counts. The genes are TRBV6-1 and TRBJ1-6; weak D call: TRBD1 (5 bases). The CDR3 loop spans 13 amino acids. Between the trimmed V and J ends, which lost 8 bases and 6 bases, there was a span of 11 bases. Germline loops: CDR1 MNHNS, CDR2 SASEGT. This CDR3 reads CASRHGTNSPLHF. The CDR3 bases are TGTGCCAGCCGACATGGGACTAATTCACCCCTCCACTTT.